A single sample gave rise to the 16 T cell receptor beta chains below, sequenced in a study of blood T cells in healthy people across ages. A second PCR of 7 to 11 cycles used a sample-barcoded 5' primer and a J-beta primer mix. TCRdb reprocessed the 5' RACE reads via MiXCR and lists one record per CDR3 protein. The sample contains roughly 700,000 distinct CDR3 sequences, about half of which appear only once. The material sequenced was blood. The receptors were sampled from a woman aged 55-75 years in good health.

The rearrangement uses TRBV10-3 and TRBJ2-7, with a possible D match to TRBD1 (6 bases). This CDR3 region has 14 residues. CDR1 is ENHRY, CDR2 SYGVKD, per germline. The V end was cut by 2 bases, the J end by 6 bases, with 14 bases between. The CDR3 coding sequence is TGTGCCATCAGTGAGGCTAGGGGGTTATTCGAGCAGTACTTC. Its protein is CAISEARGLFEQYF.

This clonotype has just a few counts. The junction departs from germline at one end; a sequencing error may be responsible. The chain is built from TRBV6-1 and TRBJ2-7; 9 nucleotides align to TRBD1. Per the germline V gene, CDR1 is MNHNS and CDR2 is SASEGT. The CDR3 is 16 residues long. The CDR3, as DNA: TGTGCCAGCAGTGAAGCTCCAACAGGGGGCCAAGAGACCCAGTACTTT. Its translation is CASSEAPTGGQETQYF.

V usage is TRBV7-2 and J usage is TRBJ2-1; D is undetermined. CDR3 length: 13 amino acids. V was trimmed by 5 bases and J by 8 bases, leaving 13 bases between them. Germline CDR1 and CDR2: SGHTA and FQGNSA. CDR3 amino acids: CASSAQSHHEQFF. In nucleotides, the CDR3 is TGTGCCAGCAGCGCCCAATCGCACCATGAGCAGTTCTTC. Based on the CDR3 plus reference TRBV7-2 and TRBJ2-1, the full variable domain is GAGVSQSPSNKVTEKGKDVELRCDPISGHTALYWYRQSLGQGLEFLIYFQGNSAPDKSGLPSDRFSAERTGGSVSTLTIQRTQQEDSAVYLCASSAQSHHEQFFGPGTRLTVL.

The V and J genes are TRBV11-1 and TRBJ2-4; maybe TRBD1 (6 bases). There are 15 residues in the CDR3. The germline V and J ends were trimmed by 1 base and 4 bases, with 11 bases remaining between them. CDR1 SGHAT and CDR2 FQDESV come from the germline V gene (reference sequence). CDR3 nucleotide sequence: TGTGCCAGCAGCTTAGACGGGACACTAAAAAACATTCAGTACTTC. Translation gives CASSLDGTLKNIQYF. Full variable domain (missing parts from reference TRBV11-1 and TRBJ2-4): EAEVAQSPRYKITEKSQAVAFWCDPISGHATLYWYRQILGQGPELLVQFQDESVVDDSQLPKDRFSAERLKGVDSTLKIQPAELGDSAMYLCASSLDGTLKNIQYFGAGTRLSVL.

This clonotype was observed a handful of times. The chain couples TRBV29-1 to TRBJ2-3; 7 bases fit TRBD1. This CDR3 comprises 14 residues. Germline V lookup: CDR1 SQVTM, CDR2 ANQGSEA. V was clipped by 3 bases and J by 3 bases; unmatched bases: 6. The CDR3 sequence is CSVETGMWTDTQYF. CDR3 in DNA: TGCAGCGTTGAGACAGGGATGTGGACAGATACGCAGTATTTT.

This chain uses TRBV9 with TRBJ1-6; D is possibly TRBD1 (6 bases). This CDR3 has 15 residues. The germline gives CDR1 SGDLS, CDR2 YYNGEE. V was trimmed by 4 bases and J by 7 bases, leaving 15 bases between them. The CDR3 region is CASSPRQVVNSPLHF. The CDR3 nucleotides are TGTGCCAGCAGCCCACGACAGGTGGTAAATTCACCCCTCCACTTT.

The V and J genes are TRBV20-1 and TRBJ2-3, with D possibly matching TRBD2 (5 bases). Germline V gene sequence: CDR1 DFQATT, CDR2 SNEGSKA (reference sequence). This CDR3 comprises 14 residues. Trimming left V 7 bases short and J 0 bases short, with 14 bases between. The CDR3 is CSGGLAGSTDTQYF. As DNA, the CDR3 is TGCAGTGGAGGTCTCGCGGGTAGCACAGATACGCAGTATTTT.

In DNA form, the CDR3 reads TGCAGTGCTAGGTGGCAGGGGGCCGAGACCCAGTACTTC. It specifies CSARWQGAETQYF. The chain recombines TRBV20-1 with TRBJ2-5; 8 positions agree with TRBD1. V trimming: 3 bases; J trimming: 5 bases; junction bases outside the gene matches: 5. CDR3 length: 13 residues. Germline assignment: CDR1 DFQATT and CDR2 SNEGSKA (reference sequence).

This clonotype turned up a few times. CDR3: CSAREGALSYNEQFF. CDR3 DNA: TGCAGTGCTAGGGAGGGGGCCCTATCCTACAATGAGCAGTTCTTC. The rearrangement uses TRBV20-1 and TRBJ2-1, with a tentative D call TRBD1 (7 bases). Germline V gives CDR1 DFQATT, CDR2 SNEGSKA (reference sequence). Trimming took off 3 bases at V and 1 base at J, with 13 bases between the two ends. The CDR3 length is 15 residues.

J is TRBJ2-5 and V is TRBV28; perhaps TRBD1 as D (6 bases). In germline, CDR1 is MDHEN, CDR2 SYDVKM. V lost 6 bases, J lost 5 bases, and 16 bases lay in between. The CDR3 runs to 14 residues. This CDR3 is CASSRDILGETQYF. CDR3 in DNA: TGTGCCAGCAGCCGGGACATCCTAGGGGAGACCCAGTACTTC.

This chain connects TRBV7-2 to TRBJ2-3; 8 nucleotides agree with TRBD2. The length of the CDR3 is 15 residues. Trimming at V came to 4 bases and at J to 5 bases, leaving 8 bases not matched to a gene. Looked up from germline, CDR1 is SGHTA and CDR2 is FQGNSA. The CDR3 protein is CASSSTSVKIDTQYF. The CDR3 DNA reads TGTGCCAGCAGCTCGACTAGCGTAAAGATAGATACGCAGTATTTT.

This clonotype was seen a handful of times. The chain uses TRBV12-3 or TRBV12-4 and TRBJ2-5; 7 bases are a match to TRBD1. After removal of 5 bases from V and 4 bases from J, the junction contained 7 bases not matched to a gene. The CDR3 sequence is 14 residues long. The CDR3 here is CASSGDSGSETQYF. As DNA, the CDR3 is TGTGCCAGCAGTGGGGACAGTGGCTCAGAGACCCAGTACTTC.

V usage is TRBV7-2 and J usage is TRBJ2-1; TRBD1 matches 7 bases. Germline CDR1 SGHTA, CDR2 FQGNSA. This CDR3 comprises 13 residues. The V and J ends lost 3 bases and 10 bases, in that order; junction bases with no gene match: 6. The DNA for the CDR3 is TGTGCCAGCAGCTTTGGGACAGCAGGCGAGCAGTTCTTC. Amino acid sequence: CASSFGTAGEQFF.

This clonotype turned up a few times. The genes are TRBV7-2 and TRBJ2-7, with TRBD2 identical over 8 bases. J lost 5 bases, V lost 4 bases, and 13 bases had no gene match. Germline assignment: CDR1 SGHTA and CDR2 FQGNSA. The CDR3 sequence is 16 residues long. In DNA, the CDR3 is TGTGCCAGCAGCTGGACTAGCTCCTATCCAACCCACGAGCAGTACTTC. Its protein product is CASSWTSSYPTHEQYF.

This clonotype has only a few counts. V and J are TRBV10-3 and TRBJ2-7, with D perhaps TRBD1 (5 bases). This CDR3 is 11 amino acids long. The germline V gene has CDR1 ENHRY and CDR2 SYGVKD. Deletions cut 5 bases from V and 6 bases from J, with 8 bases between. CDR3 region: CAISTGREQYF. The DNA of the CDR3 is TGTGCCATCAGTACAGGTCGCGAGCAGTACTTC.

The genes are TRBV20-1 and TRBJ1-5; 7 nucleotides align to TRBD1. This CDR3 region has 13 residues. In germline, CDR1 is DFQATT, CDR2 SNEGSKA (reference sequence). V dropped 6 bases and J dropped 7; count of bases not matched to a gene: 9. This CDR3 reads CSAKNRGGQPQHF. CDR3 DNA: TGCAGTGCGAAAAACAGGGGTGGACAGCCCCAGCATTTT.